This T cell receptor beta chain came from a study of response to subunit inactivated influenza vaccine. Overall study findings and caveats: Authors suggested that a seasonal influenza vaccination recruits few new T cells each time.

TCRdb reprocessed the RT-PCR reads via MiXCR and lists one record per CDR3 protein. The table has approximately 170,000 distinct CDR3 sequences, around 14% seen once. This clonotype appeared a few times. Its antigen is as yet unknown. With 4 bases clipped from V and 2 bases from J, the junction kept 5 bases outside the gene matches. This CDR3 region has 14 residues. Per germline, CDR1 SGHRS and CDR2 YFSETQ. The sequencing here drew on CD8+ T cells sorted from PBMCs, taken about 5 days after vaccination. The chain carries TRBV5-1 and TRBJ2-7; 8 bases align to TRBD1. This clonotype was sampled from a man in his forties or fifties who received an inactivated influenza vaccine. CDR3 region: CASSMPGQAYEQYF. CDR3 nucleotides: TGCGCCAGCAGCATGCCGGGACAGGCCTACGAGCAGTACTTC.